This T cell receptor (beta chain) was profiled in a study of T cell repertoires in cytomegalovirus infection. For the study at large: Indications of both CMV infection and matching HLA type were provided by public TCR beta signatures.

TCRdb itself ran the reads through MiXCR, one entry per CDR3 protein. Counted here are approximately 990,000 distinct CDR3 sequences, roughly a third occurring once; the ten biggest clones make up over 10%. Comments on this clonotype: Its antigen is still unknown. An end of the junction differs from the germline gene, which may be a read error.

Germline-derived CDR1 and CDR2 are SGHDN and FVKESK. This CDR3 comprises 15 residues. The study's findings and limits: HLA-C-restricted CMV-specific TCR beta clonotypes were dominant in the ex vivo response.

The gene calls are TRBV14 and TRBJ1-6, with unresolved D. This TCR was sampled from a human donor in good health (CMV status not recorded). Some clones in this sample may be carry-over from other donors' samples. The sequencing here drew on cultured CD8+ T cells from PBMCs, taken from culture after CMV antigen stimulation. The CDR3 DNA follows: TGTGCCAGCAGCCACCCAGGCGAATGGGATTCATCCCTCCACTTT. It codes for CASSHPGEWDSSLHF.